The clone carrying this T cell receptor beta chain has only a few counts. In the authors' workflow: How many nucleated cells were present was estimated from reference gene primer amplification. Repertoires were generated with immunoSEQ multiplex PCR, while TCRdb's copy carries only in-frame clones and drops some. The D gene and trimming were derived from the DNA, and the V and J assignments and clone size from that table. Seen here are fewer than 350,000 clones, around 81% observed once, and the top ten hold about 2.9%. The data originate from a study of blood T cell repertoires in COVID-19. Study as a whole: The analysed material was cDNA or gDNA that came from T cells, B-cell-depleted T cells, or PBMCs.

Germline values: CDR1 SNHLY, CDR2 FYNNEI. V shed 6 bases and J 5 bases; nucleotides not matched to a gene: 3. The CDR3 loop spans 13 amino acids. Sequenced material: peripheral blood. This chain uses TRBV2 with TRBJ2-3, with 9 bases identical to TRBD2. The receptor was derived from a woman aged 55-69 years with active or convalescent COVID-19. The CDR3 DNA reads as TGTGCCAGCAGGGCGGGGGGGATAGATACGCAGTATTTT. Its protein is CASRAGGIDTQYF.